What follows are 8 T cell receptor beta chains derived from one specimen sequenced in a study of cytomegalovirus exposure and HLA in healthy donors. Primers: 60 Vbeta forward and 13 Jbeta reverse. Repertoires were generated with immunoSEQ multiplex PCR, while TCRdb's copy carries only in-frame clones and drops some. The sample includes about 140,000 clones, 80% of them seen just once. The sample comprised PBMCs. The receptors here all came from a man aged 35 to 55 in good health and CMV-seronegative.

V and J are TRBV28 and TRBJ2-5, with no clear D. In germline, CDR1 is MDHEN, CDR2 SYDVKM. CDR3 length equals 12 residues. The V end was cut by 6 bases, the J end by 1 base, with 6 bases between. This chain's CDR3 is CASRVAQETQYF. The CDR3 nucleotides read TGTGCCAGCAGGGTGGCCCAAGAGACCCAGTACTTC.

This chain joins TRBV4-1 and TRBJ1-1; tentatively, D is TRBD1 (5 bases). Trimming removed 0 bases at V and 12 bases at J, with 14 bases between. Germline V gives CDR1 MGHRA, CDR2 YSYEKL. The CDR3 length is 13 residues. Written as DNA, the CDR3 is TGCGCCAGCAGCCAAGATAGAGGACAAGTCCCTTTCTTT. Amino acid sequence: CASSQDRGQVPFF.

Here the CDR3 reads CASTTQGRDTEAFF. CDR3 DNA sequence: TGTGCCAGTACCACACAGGGGCGCGACACTGAAGCTTTCTTT. The V gene is TRBV19, the J gene TRBJ1-1; 7 bases line up with TRBD1. Germline CDR1 is LNHDA and CDR2 is SQIVND (reference sequence). Germline trimming cut 7 bases from V and 3 bases from J; bases unmatched to any gene: 8. CDR3 length: 14 residues.

The V gene is TRBV5-1, the J gene TRBJ2-1; TRBD2 aligns across 12 bases. The length of the CDR3 is 14 residues. J gave up 8 bases and V 6 bases, and 6 bases lay outside the gene matches. Germline V gene data show CDR1 as SGHRS and CDR2 as YFSETQ. This CDR3 is CASIVTSGGYEQFF. For the CDR3, the DNA is TGCGCCAGCATCGTGACTAGCGGGGGTTATGAGCAGTTCTTC. Full variable domain (outside the CDR3, taken from reference TRBV5-1 and TRBJ2-1): KAGVTQTPRYLIKTRGQQVTLSCSPISGHRSVSWYQQTPGQGLQFLFEYFSETQRNKGNFPGRFSGRQFSNSRSEMNVSTLELGDSALYLCASIVTSGGYEQFFGPGTRLTVL.

V usage is TRBV9 and J usage is TRBJ2-2; D is possibly TRBD1 (6 bases). The CDR3 loop spans 16 amino acids. Trimming left V 0 bases short and J 6 bases short, with 15 bases between. The germline CDR1 and CDR2 sequences are SGDLS and YYNGEE. CDR3 nucleotides: TGTGCCAGCAGCGTAGACCTGATGAGGGGGTCCGGGGAGCTGTTTTTT. Its translation: CASSVDLMRGSGELFF.

This chain links TRBV5-4 with TRBJ2-5; D is ambiguous. The DNA matches TRBJ2-7 better at its end, which makes the J call doubtful. Germline lookup yields CDR1 SGHNT and CDR2 YYREEE (reference sequence). The CDR3 sequence is 13 residues long. CDR3 DNA: TGTGCCAGCAGCCCTCGGGTCGGTTACGAGCAGTACTTC. Amino acid sequence: CASSPRVGYEQYF.

The CDR3 bases are TGCGCCAGCAGCCAAGATCTTGGCCCGGGGGTCAATCAGCCCCAGCATTTT. The encoded protein is CASSQDLGPGVNQPQHF. The V and J genes are TRBV4-3 and TRBJ1-5; D possibly corresponds to TRBD1 (5 bases). Trimming took off 0 bases at V and 3 bases at J, with 15 bases between the two ends. CDR3 length equals 17 residues. Germline CDR1 and CDR2: LGHNA and YSLEER.

J is TRBJ2-2 and V is TRBV29-1, with D tentatively TRBD2 (5 bases). The CDR3 is 15 residues long. Trimming took off 1 base at V and 7 bases at J, with 16 bases between the two ends. CDR1 and CDR2 (germline): SQVTM, ANQGSEA. The CDR3, as DNA: TGCAGCGTTGAAGGAACTAGTGTCGGCGGCGGGGAGCTGTTTTTT. Protein product: CSVEGTSVGGGELFF.